This T cell receptor (beta chain) emerged from a study of blood T cells in healthy people across ages. Whole-study findings and limits: Significant beta diversity loss was already apparent by age approximately 37, declining roughly linearly. A strong correlation was found between TCR beta diversity and the percentage of naive T cells.

Combining a sample-barcoded 5' primer with a J-beta primer mix, a second PCR ran for 7 to 11 cycles. Researchers report that a template-switch adaptor with 12 random nucleotides tagged each cDNA molecule. Via MiXCR, TCRdb re-called the 5' RACE reads, giving one row per CDR3 protein. The top ten hold over 30% of the sample, which has around 690,000 distinct CDR3 sequences, about 53% seen once. The CDR3 totals 12 residues. Trimming removed 5 bases at V and 6 bases at J, with 10 bases between. CDR1 is SQVTM, CDR2 ANQGSEA, per germline. In regard to this clonotype: Its specificity is unknown.

The source of this sequence is a man in his fifties or sixties in good health. The chain recombines TRBV29-1 with TRBJ2-2, with D unresolved. The sample taken for sequencing was blood. DNA of the CDR3: TGCAGCGTTTGGACCCTCTCCGGGGAGCTGTTTTTT. This translates into CSVWTLSGELFF.